This note documents a single T cell receptor beta chain sequence. Its antigen is not known. Repertoires were generated with immunoSEQ multiplex PCR, while TCRdb's copy carries only in-frame clones and drops some. The sample lists tens of thousands of clones, about 92% occurring once. This specimen comes from a study of lymphopenia after photon versus proton radiotherapy. General study results and limits: Better survival with proton therapy was suggested as possible, not demonstrated. Relative stability marked proton patients; photon patients lost diversity and naive cells.

This clonotype was sampled from a woman between 40 and 55 years old with cholangiocarcinoma. Source: peripheral blood, taken from a patient treated with photon-based radiotherapy.

CDR3 in DNA: TGTGCCAGCAGTTACGGCACAGGGTCGCCGGATGGCTACACCTTC. Translation gives CASSYGTGSPDGYTF. The chain is built from TRBV6-5 and TRBJ1-2, with D possibly being TRBD1 (6 bases). The length of the CDR3 is 15 residues. Germline CDR1 reads MNHEY; CDR2 reads SVGAGI. V lost 2 bases to trimming and J lost 6 bases, with 16 bases between them.